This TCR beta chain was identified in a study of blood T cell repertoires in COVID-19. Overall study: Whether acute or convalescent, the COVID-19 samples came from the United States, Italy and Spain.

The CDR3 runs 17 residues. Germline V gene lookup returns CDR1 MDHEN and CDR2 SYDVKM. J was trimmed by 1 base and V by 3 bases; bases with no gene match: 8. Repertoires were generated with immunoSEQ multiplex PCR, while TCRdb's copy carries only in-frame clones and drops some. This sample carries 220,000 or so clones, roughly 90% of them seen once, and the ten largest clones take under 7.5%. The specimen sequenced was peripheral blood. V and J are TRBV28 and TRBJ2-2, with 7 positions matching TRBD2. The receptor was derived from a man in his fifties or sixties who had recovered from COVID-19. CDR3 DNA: TGTGCCAGCAGTTTGCCGGGGACTACAGGGAACACCGGGGAGCTGTTTTTT. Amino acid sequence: CASSLPGTTGNTGELFF.